A single sample is the source of the 21 T cell receptor beta chains below, sequenced in a study of T-cell memory formation after mild COVID-19. A single record per CDR3 protein comes from TCRdb applying MiXCR to the 5' RACE reads. Of hundreds of thousands of distinct CDR3 sequences listed, approximately 19% are singletons. The sample taken for sequencing was PBMCs or a T cell subset sorted from them (not recorded which). The receptors derive from an adult woman who had mild COVID-19 (a few samples of this study predate the infection). Cell type and time point are not known.

In its sample, this clonotype was seen a few times. The chain uses TRBV7-3 and TRBJ1-1, with 7 bases fitting TRBD1. CDR1 and CDR2 (germline): SGHTA, FQGTGA. The CDR3 length is 14 residues. Trimming at V came to 5 bases and at J to 4 bases, leaving 7 bases not matched to a gene. The CDR3 sequence: CASSRGRGITEAFF. The CDR3, as DNA: TGTGCCAGCAGCCGCGGCAGGGGGATCACTGAAGCTTTCTTT.

This chain's CDR3 is CAINGAPGMVGKPGELFF. In DNA form, the CDR3 reads TGTGCCATCAACGGAGCGCCGGGAATGGTAGGAAAGCCCGGGGAGCTGTTTTTT. The J gene is TRBJ2-2, the V gene TRBV10-3, with a possible D match to TRBD2 (5 bases). Germline V lookup: CDR1 ENHRY, CDR2 SYGVKD. CDR3 size: 18 residues. V was shortened by 7 bases and J by 6 bases, with 27 bases between the two germline ends.

J is TRBJ1-1 and V is TRBV19, with D perhaps matching TRBD1 (5 bases). Trimming removed 1 base at V and 0 bases at J, with 12 bases between. Germline assignment: CDR1 LNHDA and CDR2 SQIVND (reference sequence). The CDR3 loop spans 16 amino acids. In DNA form, the CDR3 reads TGTGCCAGTAGTATAGGTACAGGCCCCTTGAACACTGAAGCTTTCTTT. This sequence encodes CASSIGTGPLNTEAFF.

J is TRBJ1-1 and V is TRBV19, with a possible D match to TRBD1 (5 bases). Trimming took 4 bases from V and 6 from J, leaving 18 bases between them. Germline V gene data show CDR1 as LNHDA and CDR2 as SQIVND (reference sequence). This CDR3 has 15 amino acids. The CDR3: CASSTHGAAGAEAFF. In DNA form, the CDR3 reads TGTGCCAGTAGTACACACGGGGCAGCGGGCGCTGAAGCTTTCTTT. Full variable domain (outside the CDR3, taken from reference TRBV19 and TRBJ1-1): DGGITQSPKYLFRKEGQNVTLSCEQNLNHDAMYWYRQDPGQGLRLIYYSQIVNDFQKGDIAEGYSVSREKKESFPLTVTSAQKNPTAFYLCASSTHGAAGAEAFFGQGTRLTVV.

The chain joins TRBV7-9 to TRBJ2-2, with TRBD2 identical over 7 bases. The germline CDR1 and CDR2 sequences are SEHNR and FQNEAQ (reference sequence). V shed 2 bases, J shed 5 bases, and the junction held 8 bases outside the gene matches. There are 16 residues in the CDR3. The CDR3 is CASSLSAGVRTGELFF. The CDR3 DNA sequence: TGTGCCAGCAGCTTATCGGCGGGAGTAAGGACCGGGGAGCTGTTTTTT.

The CDR3 DNA is TGTGCCCGCGGAGGCTGGTATGGCTACACCTTC. It yields the protein CARGGWYGYTF. The rearrangement uses TRBV7-2 and TRBJ1-2; no firm D call. Germline V gives CDR1 SGHTA, CDR2 FQGNSA. Trimming removed 11 bases from V and 5 bases from J, with 12 bases in between. The CDR3 covers 11 residues. The variable domain in full, with the rest retrieved from reference TRBV7-2 and TRBJ1-2, is GAGVSQSPSNKVTEKGKDVELRCDPISGHTALYWYRQSLGQGLEFLIYFQGNSAPDKSGLPSDRFSAERTGGSVSTLTIQRTQQEDSAVYLCARGGWYGYTFGSGTRLTVV.

The rearrangement links TRBV5-1 to TRBJ2-1; 11 bases align to TRBD2. Germline trimming cut 1 base from V and 7 bases from J; bases unmatched to any gene: 7. Per germline, CDR1 SGHRS and CDR2 YFSETQ. The CDR3 contains 16 residues. The DNA for the CDR3 is TGCGCCAGCAGCTTGAGCACTAGCGGGAGTTTTAATGAGCAGTTCTTC. Residues: CASSLSTSGSFNEQFF.

V and J are TRBV20-1 and TRBJ1-1; D may be TRBD1 (6 bases). The CDR3 loop spans 15 amino acids. V was trimmed by 0 bases and J by 5 bases, leaving 16 bases between them. The germline gives CDR1 DFQATT, CDR2 SNEGSKA (reference sequence). CDR3 nucleotides: TGCAGTGCTAGAGATACCCCGGGGGCAGTAACTGAAGCTTTCTTT. This sequence encodes CSARDTPGAVTEAFF.

On this clonotype: It is unclear where the CDR3 begins or ends on the DNA, so no DNA is shown, and the CDR3 is as TCRdb lists it. This chain joins TRBV21-1 and TRBJ2-2. TRBV21-1 counts as a pseudogene. The CDR3 is 17 residues long, ends included. The CDR3: CASSKSVGTGNTGELFF.

In its sample, this clonotype was seen once. The V and J genes are TRBV24-1 and TRBJ1-2; tentatively, D is TRBD1 (6 bases). Trimming cost V 4 bases and J 5 bases, with 13 bases left between them. Germline V gene lookup returns CDR1 KGHDR and CDR2 SFDVKD. The CDR3 extends over 14 amino acids. DNA of the CDR3: TGTGCCACCAGTGACCCCGACAGGAGATATGGCTACACCTTC. It codes for CATSDPDRRYGYTF.

This clonotype showed up just a few times. The chain employs TRBV7-9 and TRBJ1-1, with D perhaps matching TRBD1 (5 bases). Trimming took off 5 bases at V and 3 bases at J, with 13 bases between the two ends. The CDR3 runs 14 residues. Germline CDR1 reads SEHNR; CDR2 reads FQNEAQ (reference sequence). CDR3 sequence: CASSPEGLHTEAFF. The DNA for the CDR3 is TGTGCCAGCAGCCCCGAGGGACTTCACACTGAAGCTTTCTTT. Filled out from reference TRBV7-9 and TRBJ1-1, the complete variable domain reads DTGVSQNPRHKITKRGQNVTFRCDPISEHNRLYWYRQTLGQGPEFLTYFQNEAQLEKSRLLSDRFSAERPKGSFSTLEIQRTEQGDSAMYLCASSPEGLHTEAFFGQGTRLTVV.

The chain uses TRBV5-4 and TRBJ2-3; possible D gene TRBD1, 7 bases. CDR3 length: 17 residues. Germline-derived CDR1 and CDR2 are SGHNT and YYREEE (reference sequence). Trimming cost V 9 bases and J 4 bases, with 27 bases left between them. CDR3: CATGGDSGRFLPDTQYF. Written as DNA, the CDR3 is TGTGCCACCGGAGGGGACAGCGGGCGGTTTCTTCCAGATACGCAGTATTTT.

This rearrangement joins TRBV9 to TRBJ2-3; no clear D gene. CDR1 SGDLS and CDR2 YYNGEE come from the germline V gene. Trimming took 3 bases from V and 9 from J, leaving 11 bases between them. The CDR3 contains 12 residues. The CDR3 nucleotides are TGTGCCAGCAGCGCCCCGGGCCCGACGCAGTATTTT. Translation: CASSAPGPTQYF.

This clonotype has only one observation. This chain's CDR3 is CSVLDRASGRLYEQYF. Written as DNA, the CDR3 is TGCAGCGTTTTAGACAGGGCGAGCGGGAGACTATACGAGCAGTACTTC. The V and J genes are TRBV29-1 and TRBJ2-7, with a weak D call TRBD2 (8 bases). V was cut by 5 bases and J by 4 bases, with 24 bases left in between. CDR1 and CDR2 (germline): SQVTM, ANQGSEA. The CDR3 totals 16 residues.

This clonotype was picked up a small number of times. The chain uses TRBV30 and TRBJ2-2, with 8 positions matching TRBD1. Trimming cost V 3 bases and J 6 bases; bases outside gene matches: 15. The germline V gene encodes CDR1 GTSNPN and CDR2 SVGIG (reference sequence). This CDR3 is built from 17 residues. The CDR3 coding sequence is TGTGCCTGGAGGAAATGGGGCAGGGGGCCTGTCGCCGGGGAGCTGTTTTTT. Translating gives CAWRKWGRGPVAGELFF.

This clonotype was detected a few times. The chain uses TRBV29-1 and TRBJ1-1; D gene unclear. The CDR3 is 13 amino acids. V lost 4 bases to trimming and J lost 0 bases, with 9 bases between them. Germline CDR1 and CDR2: SQVTM and ANQGSEA. CDR3 protein: CSVGKTVNTEAFF. CDR3 sequence (DNA): TGCAGCGTTGGGAAAACGGTGAACACTGAAGCTTTCTTT.

The gene calls are TRBV29-1 and TRBJ2-3; D remains ambiguous. Germline V gene sequence: CDR1 SQVTM, CDR2 ANQGSEA. CDR3 length equals 10 residues. V was shortened by 6 bases and J by 3 bases, with 4 bases between the two germline ends. CDR3 DNA sequence: TGCAGCGTAAGGACAGATACGCAGTATTTT. Translating it yields CSVRTDTQYF.

The chain recombines TRBV5-4 with TRBJ1-4; the D gene is possibly TRBD1 (6 bases). The CDR3 length is 15 residues. CDR1 SGHNT and CDR2 YYREEE come from the germline V gene (reference sequence). Trimming pared 0 bases from V and 7 bases from J, leaving 13 bases between. CDR3 residues: CASSLERGGSEKLFF. CDR3 nucleotide sequence: TGTGCCAGCAGCTTGGAGAGGGGGGGTAGTGAAAAACTGTTTTTT. Combining the CDR3 with reference TRBV5-4 and TRBJ1-4 gives the whole variable domain ETGVTQSPTHLIKTRGQQVTLRCSSQSGHNTVSWYQQALGQGPQFIFQYYREEENGRGNFPPRFSGLQFPNYSSELNVNALELDDSALYLCASSLERGGSEKLFFGSGTQLSVL.

The chain couples TRBV6-1 to TRBJ2-1; 8 bases are a match to TRBD1. Germline lookup yields CDR1 MNHNS and CDR2 SASEGT. The CDR3 contains 14 residues. V lost 5 bases to trimming and J lost 10 bases; unmatched junction nucleotides: 10. This CDR3 is CASSISDRAGEQFF. CDR3 DNA: TGTGCCAGCAGTATTTCGGACAGGGCTGGAGAGCAGTTCTTC.

The chain joins TRBV7-9 to TRBJ1-2; 8 positions agree with TRBD1. The ends lost 1 base at V and 3 bases at J; junction bases unmatched: 10. CDR3 length: 17 amino acids. Germline lookup yields CDR1 SEHNR and CDR2 FQNEAQ (reference sequence). The CDR3 nucleotides are TGTGCCAGCAGCTTAGGGTCAGGGGGCGCACGGGACTATGGCTACACCTTC. Its protein product is CASSLGSGGARDYGYTF.

V is TRBV19 and J is TRBJ2-6; D perhaps matches TRBD1 (6 bases). The V end was cut by 4 bases, the J end by 1 base, with 23 bases between. The CDR3 totals 20 residues. Germline assignment: CDR1 LNHDA and CDR2 SQIVND (reference sequence). The CDR3 nucleotides are TGTGCCAGTAGTAAGGGTTGGAGGCAGGGGATTGATTCTGGGGCCAACGTCCTGACTTTC. It codes for CASSKGWRQGIDSGANVLTF.